The 5 T cell receptor beta chains in this list originate from one sample, sequenced in a study of neurological immune-mediated disorders. In TCRdb, the 5' RACE reads were re-called with MiXCR into one record per CDR3 protein. The repertoire holds 45,000 or so distinct CDR3 sequences, with around 2.9% as singletons. Sequencing used PBMCs. Receptors originate from a woman between 50 and 59 years old with multiple sclerosis.

This clonotype was seen many times. The V call is TRBV6-1, the J call TRBJ2-1; 10 positions match TRBD1. The germline V gene encodes CDR1 MNHNS and CDR2 SASEGT. With V trimmed by 4 bases and J by 2 bases, 2 bases remained unmatched. The CDR3 covers 15 residues. The CDR3 sequence is CASSVGQGTYNEQFF. The CDR3 DNA is TGTGCCAGCAGTGTGGGACAGGGGACCTACAATGAGCAGTTCTTC.

This clonotype was seen at least ten times. The genes are TRBV5-6 and TRBJ2-7; D is ambiguous. The germline CDR1 and CDR2 sequences are SGHDT and YYEEEE. Trimming took off 4 bases at V and 2 bases at J, with 19 bases between the two ends. This CDR3 contains 16 residues. DNA of the CDR3: TGTGCCAGCAGCCCTGGTTGGGGTAGAGAGACCTACGAGCAGTACGTC. Translation: CASSPGWGRETYEQYV.

This clonotype was observed many times. The rearrangement links TRBV2 to TRBJ2-6; the match to TRBD1 covers 8 bases. This CDR3 contains 16 residues. The V segment lost 4 bases and the J segment 3 bases; nucleotides outside the gene matches: 5. The germline gives CDR1 SNHLY, CDR2 FYNNEI. DNA of the CDR3: TGTGCCAGCAGTGGCAGGGGGCGAGGTGGGGCCAACGTCCTGACTTTC. Translating gives CASSGRGRGGANVLTF.

This clonotype showed up many times. The rearrangement joins TRBV18 to TRBJ1-2; D is unclear. Germline lookup yields CDR1 KGHSH and CDR2 LQKENI. This CDR3 has 15 amino acids. Trimming took 0 bases from V and 3 from J, leaving 11 bases between them. DNA of the CDR3: TGTGCCAGCTCACCACCGAGCGATCAGCACTATGGCTACACCTTC. This translates into CASSPPSDQHYGYTF.

V gene TRBV7-9 combines with J gene TRBJ1-2; maybe TRBD1 (5 bases). This CDR3 has 14 residues. V was clipped by 5 bases and J by 5 bases, with 15 bases between them. CDR1 and CDR2 from the germline V gene are SEHNR and FQNEAQ (reference sequence). This CDR3 reads CASSASGGDYGYTF. The CDR3 nucleotides are TGTGCCAGCAGCGCCTCTGGGGGGGATTATGGCTACACCTTC.